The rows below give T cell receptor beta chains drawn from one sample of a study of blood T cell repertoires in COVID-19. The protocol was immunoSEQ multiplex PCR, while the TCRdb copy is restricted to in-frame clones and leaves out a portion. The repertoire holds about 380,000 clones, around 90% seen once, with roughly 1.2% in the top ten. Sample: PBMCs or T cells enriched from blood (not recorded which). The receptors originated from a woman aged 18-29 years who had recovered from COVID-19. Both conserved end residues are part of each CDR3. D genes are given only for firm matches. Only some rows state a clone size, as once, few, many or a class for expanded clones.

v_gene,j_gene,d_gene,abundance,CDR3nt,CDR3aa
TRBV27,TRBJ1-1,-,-,TGTGCCAGCAGTGCCGCGGGGGGCACTGAAGCTTTCTTT,CASSAAGGTEAFF
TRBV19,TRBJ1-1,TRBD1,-,TGTGCCAGTAGTAGAAACAGGGGGCCGAACACTGAAGCTTTCTTT,CASSRNRGPNTEAFF
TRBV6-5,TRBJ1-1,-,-,TGTGCCAGCAGTCCCGATGGGGCGCGAACTGAAGCTTTCTTT,CASSPDGARTEAFF
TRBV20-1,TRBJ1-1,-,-,TGCAGTGCTAGTCGGGGGAGAACTGAAGCTTTCTTT,CSASRGRTEAFF
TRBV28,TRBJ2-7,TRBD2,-,TGTGCCAGCAGCTCGGGACTAGCGGTTTTATCCTACGAGCAGTACTTC,CASSSGLAVLSYEQYF
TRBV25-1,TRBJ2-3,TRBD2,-,TGTGCCAGCAGTGAACCCCGGGGGGTCACAGATACGCAGTATTTT,CASSEPRGVTDTQYF
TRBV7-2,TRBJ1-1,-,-,TGTGCCAGCAGCTTAGGTGCAGTTCCACCGAACACTGAAGCTTTCTTT,CASSLGAVPPNTEAFF
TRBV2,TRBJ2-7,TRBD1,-,TGTGCCAGCGGGGGACAGGACGAGCAGTACTTC,CASGGQDEQYF
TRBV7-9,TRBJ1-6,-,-,TGTGCCAGCAGCTTAGCTCTCGGGAGCTCCTATAATTCACCCCTCCACTTT,CASSLALGSSYNSPLHF
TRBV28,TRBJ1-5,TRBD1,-,TGTGCCAGCAGCCTGACAGGGCGTCAGCCCCAGCATTTT,CASSLTGRQPQHF
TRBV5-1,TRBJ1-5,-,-,TGCGCCAGCAGCGGAGGGGCGCCGGGTCAGCCCCAGCATTTT,CASSGGAPGQPQHF
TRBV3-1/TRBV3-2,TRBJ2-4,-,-,TGTGCCAGCAGCCAAGAGTGGGAGAAGAACATTCAGTACTTC,CASSQEWEKNIQYF
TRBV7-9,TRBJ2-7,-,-,TGTGCCAGCAGCTTAGAAGGGGCAAACGAGCAGTACTTC,CASSLEGANEQYF
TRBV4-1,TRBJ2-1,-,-,TGCGCCAGCAGCCAAGTGGGGCAGGGGCCATCCTACAATGAGCAGTTCTTC,CASSQVGQGPSYNEQFF
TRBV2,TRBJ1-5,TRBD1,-,TGTGCCAGCAGTGATGACAGGGGAAATCAGCCCCAGCATTTT,CASSDDRGNQPQHF
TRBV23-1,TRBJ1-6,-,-,TGCGCCAGCAGTCAATCGAGCGGCAGAGCTAATTCACCCCTCCACTTT,CASSQSSGRANSPLHF
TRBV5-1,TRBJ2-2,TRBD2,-,TGCGCCAGCAGCTCCGTGGCGGGGGAGAACACCGGGGAGCTGTTTTTT,CASSSVAGENTGELFF
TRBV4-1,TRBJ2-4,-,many,TGCGCCAGCAGCCAAGGGGTTCAGGGGAGTATAGCCAAAAACATTCAGTACTTC,CASSQGVQGSIAKNIQYF
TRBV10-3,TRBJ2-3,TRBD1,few,TGTGCCATTGCGGACAGGCCGTACACAGATACGCAGTATTTT,CAIADRPYTDTQYF
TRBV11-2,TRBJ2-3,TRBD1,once,TGTGCCAGCAGCTTAGGAGACAGGGTTACAGATACGCAGTATTTT,CASSLGDRVTDTQYF
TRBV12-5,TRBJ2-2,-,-,TGTGCTAGTGGTTTCTGGGGGGATCTCGGGGAGCTGTTTTTT,CASGFWGDLGELFF
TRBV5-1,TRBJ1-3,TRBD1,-,TGCGCCAGCAGCCAAGGACAGGGGAAAGGAAACACCATATATTTT,CASSQGQGKGNTIYF
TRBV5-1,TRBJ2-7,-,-,TGCGCCAGCAGCCTATTTGACACAGGGACCTTCTCCTACGAGCAGTACTTC,CASSLFDTGTFSYEQYF
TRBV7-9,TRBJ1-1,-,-,TGTGCCAGCAGCTTAGTTTCGACAACGAACACTGAAGCTTTCTTT,CASSLVSTTNTEAFF
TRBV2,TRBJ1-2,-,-,TGTGCCAGCAACTCTCTGGATGGCTACACCTTC,CASNSLDGYTF
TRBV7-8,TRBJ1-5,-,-,TGTGCCAGCAGCCAGATAGGGGGTCAGGGCAATCAGCCCCAGCATTTT,CASSQIGGQGNQPQHF
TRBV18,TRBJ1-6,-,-,TGTGCCAGCTCACCAACGGACGGGAGCTCCTATAATTCACCCCTCCACTTT,CASSPTDGSSYNSPLHF
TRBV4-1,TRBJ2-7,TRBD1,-,TGCGCCAGCAGCCAAGACAGGGGGAAATCTAGCGAGCAGTACTTC,CASSQDRGKSSEQYF
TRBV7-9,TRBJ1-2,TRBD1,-,TGTGCCAGCAGCTTAAGCCCCCGGGACAGGCCCCCGGGCACCTTC,CASSLSPRDRPPGTF
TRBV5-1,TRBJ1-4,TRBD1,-,TGCGCCAGCAAGACAGGGGACGCTAATGAAAAACTGTTTTTT,CASKTGDANEKLFF
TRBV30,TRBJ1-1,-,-,TGTGCCTGGAGTTTCTACTGGGAGGGTTCCACTGAAGCTTTCTTT,CAWSFYWEGSTEAFF
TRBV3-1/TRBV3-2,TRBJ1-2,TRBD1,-,TGTGCCAGCAGCCAAATATCTCACGGGACAGGGAACTATGGCTACACCTTC,CASSQISHGTGNYGYTF
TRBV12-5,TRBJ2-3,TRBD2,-,TGTGCTAGTGGTACGGGACTAGCGGACTTCACAGATACGCAGTATTTT,CASGTGLADFTDTQYF
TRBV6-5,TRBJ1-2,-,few,TGTGCCAGCAGTACGAACGGGGTACGCTACACCTTC,CASSTNGVRYTF
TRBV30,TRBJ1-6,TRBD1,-,TGTGCCTGGACCGGGACAGTCTCACCCCTCCACTTT,CAWTGTVSPLHF
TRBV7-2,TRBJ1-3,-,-,TGTGCCAGCAGCCCCGGGTCCCCTGGAAACACCATATATTTT,CASSPGSPGNTIYF
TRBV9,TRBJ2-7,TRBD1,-,TGTGCCAGCAGCGACGGGGACAGGGGATACGAGCAGTACTTC,CASSDGDRGYEQYF
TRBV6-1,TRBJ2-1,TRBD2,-,TGTGCCAGCAGTGAATTTCGTCCCGGCTTGGTGCGGGCCCGGGGGGATGAGCAGTTCTTC,CASSEFRPGLVRARGDEQFF
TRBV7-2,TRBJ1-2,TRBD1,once,TGTGCCAGCAGCATGGGACAGGGGAAGTGGACCTTC,CASSMGQGKWTF
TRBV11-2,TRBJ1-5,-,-,TGTGCCAGCAGCTTACACCCGACAGACAGCAATCAGCCCCAGCATTTT,CASSLHPTDSNQPQHF
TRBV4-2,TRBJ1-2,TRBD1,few,TGTGCCAGCAGCCAGTCCGAGACAGGGACCAATGGCTACACCTTC,CASSQSETGTNGYTF
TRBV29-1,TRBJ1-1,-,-,TGCAGCGTTCCTACAGGGAACACTGAAGCTTTCTTT,CSVPTGNTEAFF
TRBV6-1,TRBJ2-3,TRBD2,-,TGTGCCAGCAGTGAAGGAGCGGGGGGGCCAATTGATACGCAGTATTTT,CASSEGAGGPIDTQYF
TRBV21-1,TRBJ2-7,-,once,TGTGCCAGCAGCGGCCCCTCCTACGAGCAGTACTTC,CASSGPSYEQYF
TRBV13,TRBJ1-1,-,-,TGTGCCAGCAGCCCTGGACAGTTTGAAGCTTTCTTT,CASSPGQFEAFF
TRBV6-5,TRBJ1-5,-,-,TGTGCCAGCAGTTACTTACAGGGCGGCAATCAGCCCCAGCATTTT,CASSYLQGGNQPQHF
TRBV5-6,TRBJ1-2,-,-,TGTGCCAGCAGCTTGGGAGGCAACTATGGCTACACCTTC,CASSLGGNYGYTF
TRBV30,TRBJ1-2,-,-,TGTGCCTGGAGTGTATATACCGTTAGTGCCTATGGCTACACCTTC,CAWSVYTVSAYGYTF